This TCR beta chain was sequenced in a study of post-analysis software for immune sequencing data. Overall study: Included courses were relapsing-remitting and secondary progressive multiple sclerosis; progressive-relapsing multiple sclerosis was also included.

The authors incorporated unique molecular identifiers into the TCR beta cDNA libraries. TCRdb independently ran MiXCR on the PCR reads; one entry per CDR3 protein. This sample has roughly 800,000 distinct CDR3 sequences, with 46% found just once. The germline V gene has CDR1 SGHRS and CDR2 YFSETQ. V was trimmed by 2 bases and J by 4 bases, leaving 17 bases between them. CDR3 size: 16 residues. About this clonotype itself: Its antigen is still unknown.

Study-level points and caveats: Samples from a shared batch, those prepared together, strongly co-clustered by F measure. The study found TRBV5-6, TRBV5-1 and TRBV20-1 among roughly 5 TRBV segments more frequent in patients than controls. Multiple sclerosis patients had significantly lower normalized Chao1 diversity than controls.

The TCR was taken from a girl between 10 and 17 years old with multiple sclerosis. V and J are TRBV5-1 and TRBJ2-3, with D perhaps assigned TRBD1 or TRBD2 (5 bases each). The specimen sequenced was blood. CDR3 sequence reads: CASSFLTEGSADTQYF. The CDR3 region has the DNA TGCGCCAGCAGCTTCCTAACCGAGGGGAGCGCAGATACGCAGTATTTT.